The sequence of this T cell receptor beta chain was determined in a study of coeliac disease (dated by TCRdb to between 2020 and 2023). For context, the study as a whole: Coeliac patients were classed as newly diagnosed active disease, refractory coeliac disease type I, or disease controlled by a gluten-free diet. Because high-resolution HLA typing was not available, biased TRBV7-2 usage was examined as a proof of principle. The aim was to characterise TR repertoires of small intestinal T cells in active, refractory type I and gluten-free-diet-treated coeliac disease. Samples from 26 to 35 subjects were successfully TRB sequenced, and these included about 22 paired samples of bulk unsorted intraepithelial and lamina propria cells. A total of about 30 patients were included in the full study, of whom some 22 had serologically confirmed coeliac disease and 8 were controls with non-small intestinal disorders. Next-generation sequencing of rearranged TRB and TRG CDR3 regions was used on small intestinal lymphocyte fractions taken from coeliac and non-coeliac patients.

The V end loses 4 bases and the J end loses 6 bases, and a stretch of 14 bases separates them. The CDR3 sequence holds 13 residues, the cysteine and phenylalanine included. Kept here is only the CDR3 DNA, which spans 39 bases and is read in frame from base 1. In the germline V gene, CDR1 corresponds to SGHRS and CDR2 to YFSETQ. Cells were frozen in liquid nitrogen in DMSO/FBS as aliquots of about half a million cells, with a single aliquot from each fraction going to sequencing. Endoscopy and small intestinal biopsy were performed in all 30 patients in the study. To release intraepithelial cells, biopsies were stirred at 37 degrees Celsius for one hour in RPMI containing EGTA, MgCl2 and 1% FBS. Genomic DNA was extracted from frozen unsorted cell fractions using the Qiagen DNeasy blood extraction kit. This clone has more than one count but fewer than ten. Its cognate antigen has yet to be identified. No base quality values were provided; no much bigger clone lies one nucleotide off.

The library was built by means of the immunoSEQ multiplex PCR assay. Using reverse primers that targeted J gene segments together with forward primers that targeted V gene segments, the TR loci were amplified in a multiplexed PCR. Amplified CDR3 regions were sequenced on the Illumina HiSeq System. Concerning the study's data processing: Closely related reads were merged with a nearest-neighbour algorithm so that PCR and sequencing errors were removed and data were collapsed into unique sequences. Repertoires were summarised by clonality and by T cell density, defined as TR molecules per amount of genomic DNA input. Public TRs were defined as CDR3 amino acid sequences in at least 80% of unsorted samples, then tested for differential abundance between coeliac and control samples. Differences in clonality and density between disease groups were tested by Kruskal-Wallis tests, followed by Dunn post-tests. Imported from immuneACCESS, the table was reduced by TCRdb to in-frame sequences with V and J called. These copies leave out some clones; in studies compared against another copy, an unresolved V gene accounts for under half, and the cause of the remainder is not known. Clone size and V and J calls were adopted from that table, with D and trimming inferred from the DNA. This sample is represented by some 700 clones; around 67% of them were singletons. The top ten hold 9.5% to 15% of the sample.

General study outcomes and caveats: The authors considered the approach unsuitable for unbiased detection of gliadin-specific T cells, which are scarce and rarely shared between patients. High-purity fractions were not obtained when intraepithelial cells were separated from lamina propria cells, so cross-contamination between compartments was possible. TRB and TRG repertoires of active coeliac intraepithelial and lamina propria samples showed lower clonality than controls, suggesting recruitment of diverse T cells. For the most part, TRB repertoires were private, with most amino acid sequences found in only one sample, and V-gene usage showed no significant difference across disease groups.

The material sequenced was intraepithelial lymphocytes from the gut. Read against the paper, the sample's cell subset or site label means: intraepithelial cell (IEC) fraction of small intestinal biopsy. The sequence joins TRBV5-1 to TRBJ2-7; the best D guess is TRBD1, with 6 bases matching. This receptor was identified in a woman in her 30s with active celiac disease. Donor details come from another sample of the same person, matched by shared clones. The bases read TGCGCCAGCAGCAACCGGGACATAGTCGAGCAGTACTTC. It translates as CASSNRDIVEQYF.